This T cell receptor beta chain was documented in a study of CD8+ T cells in alopecia areata. Study context: Treated patients were dosed with oral tofacitinib, taking 5 to 10 mg twice daily.

Treatment meaning: oral pan-JAK inhibitor, 5-10 mg twice daily. The researchers isolated CD4+ and CD8+ T cells from PBMCs by sorting. Germline V gene data show CDR1 as MGHRA and CDR2 as YSYEKL. The V and J ends lost 4 bases and 6 bases respectively, with 22 bases between them. The CDR3 spans 16 residues. Concerning this clone itself: Its cognate antigen is unknown.

RNA extraction and reverse transcription yielded cDNA as sequencing template. Assay used: immunoSEQ multiplex PCR; TCRdb lists only in-frame clones, some missing. The profile shows around 200,000 clones, 45% to 65% of them singletons. Study-wide points: Alopecia totalis/universalis scalp especially showed more expanded CD8+ clones than normal scalp.

The sequence was obtained from a human donor with alopecia areata. The chain is built from TRBV4-1 and TRBJ2-7; possibly TRBD1 or TRBD2 for D (5 bases each). The sample here was CD4+ T cells sorted from blood, taken at week 4, from a patient treated with tofacitinib. The CDR3 protein is CASSPTGWGPAGEQYF. Here the CDR3 DNA reads TGCGCCAGCAGCCCGACGGGCTGGGGACCGGCGGGCGAGCAGTACTTC.